This passage covers 18 T cell receptor beta chains from one sample sequenced in a study of immune evolution from preneoplasia to lung adenocarcinoma. Only in-frame clones appear in the TCRdb table, and some are missing; sequencing was by immunoSEQ multiplex PCR. This table has approximately 4,000 clones, about nine tenths appearing once. The sample was FFPE minimally invasive lung adenocarcinoma tissue. The receptors shown here come from an older donor with lung adenocarcinoma.

The CDR3 nucleotides read TGTGCGACCGCAGACCGCTACAATGAGCAGTTCTTC. This gives the protein CATADRYNEQFF. This chain joins TRBV15 and TRBJ2-1; D not certain. Germline lookup yields CDR1 LNHNV and CDR2 YYDKDF (reference sequence). The CDR3 totals 12 residues.

The V gene is TRBV30, the J gene TRBJ2-6, with D possibly matching TRBD1 (6 bases). This CDR3 is 14 amino acids long. Germline CDR1 and CDR2: GTSNPN and SVGIG (reference sequence). The V and J ends lost 0 bases and 9 bases respectively, with 12 bases between them. CDR3 DNA: TGTGCCTGGAGTGTTTTCCAGGGGAACAACGTCCTGACTTTC. Its translation: CAWSVFQGNNVLTF.

This clone was seen once. The gene calls are TRBV18 and TRBJ2-2, with D tentatively TRBD1 (6 bases). In germline, CDR1 is KGHSH, CDR2 LQKENI. The V end was cut by 5 bases, the J end by 6 bases, with 13 bases between. The CDR3 loop spans 14 amino acids. The CDR3 bases are TGTGCCAGCTCAGCAGACAGGCGTTCCGGGGAGCTGTTTTTT. This sequence encodes CASSADRRSGELFF.

Here the CDR3 DNA reads TGTGCCTGGAAGGGCGGTGGCTACACCTTC. Translating gives CAWKGGGYTF. The chain couples TRBV30 to TRBJ1-2; D is unresolved. The V gene's germline CDR1 is GTSNPN and CDR2 SVGIG (reference sequence). CDR3 length: 10 residues. Deletions cut 4 bases from V and 7 bases from J, with 7 bases between.

The chain combines TRBV7-9 with TRBJ1-4; D remains unclear. V gave up 3 bases and J gave up 0 bases, with 5 bases separating them. Germline CDR1 and CDR2: SEHNR and FQNEAQ (reference sequence). The CDR3 consists of 14 residues. CDR3 sequence: CASSLGATNEKLFF. In DNA form, the CDR3 reads TGTGCCAGCAGCTTGGGAGCAACTAATGAAAAACTGTTTTTT.

The sample holds one count of this clone. The rearrangement joins TRBV5-1 to TRBJ2-1, with 9 bases identical to TRBD1. This CDR3 comprises 14 residues. J lost 5 bases, V lost 4 bases, and 4 bases had no gene match. Germline-derived CDR1 and CDR2 are SGHRS and YFSETQ. CDR3 amino acids: CASSGTGYHNEQFF. The CDR3 DNA sequence: TGCGCCAGCAGCGGGACAGGGTACCACAATGAGCAGTTCTTC.

This chain joins TRBV5-6 and TRBJ2-7, with D possibly matching TRBD1 (5 bases). Germline V gives CDR1 SGHDT, CDR2 YYEEEE. The germline V and J ends were trimmed by 0 bases and 1 base, with 17 bases remaining between them. CDR3 length: 17 amino acids. The CDR3 here is CASSLAVYRQGSYEQYF. In DNA form, the CDR3 reads TGTGCCAGCAGCTTGGCCGTATACCGGCAGGGATCCTACGAGCAGTACTTC.

This clone is a singleton in its sample. This chain joins TRBV30 and TRBJ1-1; no definite D call. Trimming took 0 bases from V and 4 from J, leaving 9 bases between them. This CDR3 is 13 amino acids long. CDR1 and CDR2 from the germline V gene are GTSNPN and SVGIG (reference sequence). The CDR3, as DNA: TGTGCCTGGAGTGTCCAGGACGGCACTGAAGCTTTCTTT. Its protein is CAWSVQDGTEAFF.

The rearrangement joins TRBV4-2 to TRBJ2-1, with 13 bases lining up with TRBD2. The trim removed 0 bases at V and 12 bases at J, leaving 11 bases unmatched. From germline, CDR1 is LGHNA and CDR2 YNFKEQ. This CDR3 contains 17 residues. CDR3 nucleotides: TGTGCCAGCAGCCAAGATCTAGTACTAGCGGGAGGGCCAGGGCAGTTCTTC. It is translated as CASSQDLVLAGGPGQFF.

The rearrangement joins TRBV6-1 to TRBJ1-5; no definite D call. Germline V gives CDR1 MNHNS, CDR2 SASEGT. V was clipped by 3 bases and J by 1 base, with 13 bases between them. The CDR3 totals 16 residues. The CDR3 is CASSDGASRSNQPQHF. CDR3 sequence (DNA): TGTGCCAGCAGTGACGGTGCCTCAAGAAGCAATCAGCCCCAGCATTTT.

The chain joins TRBV7-9 to TRBJ1-2, with D possibly being TRBD1 (5 bases). The CDR3 totals 13 residues. V was shortened by 4 bases and J by 14 bases, with 20 bases between the two germline ends. CDR1 and CDR2 from the germline V gene are SEHNR and FQNEAQ (reference sequence). For the CDR3, the DNA is TGTGCCAGCAGCTCCTCATACAGGCCAGGAGGGACCTTC. It is translated as CASSSSYRPGGTF.

Turning to this clone: Possible read error: a much larger clone is one base away. V usage is TRBV13 and J usage is TRBJ2-5; D unclear. The J call is uncertain, as TRBJ2-7 better fits the DNA end. The CDR3 loop spans 14 amino acids. Germline CDR1 PRHDT, CDR2 FYEKMQ (reference sequence). CDR3 bases: TGTGTCAGCAGCTTAGGCCGACAAGGCCGCGAGCAGTACTTC. Protein sequence: CVSSLGRQGREQYF.

This chain connects TRBV4-2 to TRBJ2-5; 9 nucleotides align to TRBD2. The trim removed 6 bases at V and 3 bases at J, leaving 14 bases unmatched. Germline CDR1 is LGHNA and CDR2 is YNFKEQ. The CDR3 runs 17 residues. The chain's CDR3 is CASSGVAGDFKEETQYF. DNA of the CDR3: TGTGCCAGCAGTGGGGTAGCGGGAGATTTTAAGGAAGAGACCCAGTACTTC.

J is TRBJ2-2 and V is TRBV6-5; tentatively, D is TRBD2 (5 bases). This CDR3 has 15 residues. Germline V gene lookup returns CDR1 MNHEY and CDR2 SVGAGI. The V end was cut by 7 bases, the J end by 3 bases, with 15 bases between. The CDR3 loop is CASTPGDGDTGELFF. For the CDR3, the DNA is TGTGCCAGCACCCCAGGCGACGGGGACACCGGGGAGCTGTTTTTT.

V and J are TRBV29-1 and TRBJ2-7; 7 bases map to TRBD2. The germline gives CDR1 SQVTM, CDR2 ANQGSEA. The junction had 7 bases not matched to a gene; V was cut back by 4 bases and J by 4 bases. The CDR3 covers 13 residues. The CDR3 here is CSVAGTTTYEQYF. CDR3 DNA: TGCAGCGTTGCCGGGACTACCACTTACGAGCAGTACTTC.

The sample holds one count of this clone. The V call is TRBV6-1, the J call TRBJ1-5; 8 bases line up with TRBD1. The CDR3 has 15 amino acids. Germline V gene sequence: CDR1 MNHNS, CDR2 SASEGT. V trimming: 11 bases; J trimming: 0 bases; junction bases outside the gene matches: 9. CDR3 coding DNA: TGTGCCTCTGACAGGGGAACAAATAGCAATCAGCCCCAGCATTTT. Protein product: CASDRGTNSNQPQHF.

The chain is built from TRBV13 and TRBJ1-2, with TRBD1 as a possible D gene (6 bases). The V gene lost 5 bases and the J gene lost 4 bases, with 14 bases spanning the gap. The CDR3 runs 14 residues. Germline V CDR1 and CDR2: PRHDT, FYEKMQ (reference sequence). In DNA form, the CDR3 reads TGTGCCAGCAGCCGAATACAGGGATCCTATGGCTACACCTTC. Protein sequence: CASSRIQGSYGYTF.

The CDR3 region has the DNA TGTGCCAGCAGCTTAGATTGGGGTAGCGGGAGGGGATCCTACGAGCAGTACTTC. Translation gives CASSLDWGSGRGSYEQYF. The rearrangement links TRBV7-2 to TRBJ2-7; the match to TRBD2 covers 11 bases. V was clipped by 1 base and J by 1 base; unmatched bases: 9. The V gene's germline CDR1 is SGHTA and CDR2 FQGNSA. CDR3 length: 18 residues.